This TCR beta chain was sequenced for a study of blood T cell repertoires in COVID-19 (TCRdb year 2020). General notes on the study: Samples from collaborators originated in the United States, Italy and Spain and spanned both the acute and convalescent phases of COVID-19. Deeply sampled blood TCRbeta repertoires from subjects exposed to, actively infected with, or recovered from COVID-19 were included in the dataset. Where HLA class I and class II types were available, the types were taken from metadata supplied by the sample provider, not from assay-based typing. The prospective study material was composed of cDNA or gDNA derived from T cells, B-cell-depleted T cells, or PBMCs. The sample metadata nearly always contained a de-identified subject ID, COVID-19 status, age in years and sex. The repertoires were released in a freely available public database intended as a resource for research on the immune response to SARS-CoV-2. The samples were drawn from the first 160 participants of the ongoing ImmuneRACE study and from over a thousand subjects provided by 6 global collaborators.

The immunoSEQ Assay, a bias-controlled multiplex PCR, was used to amplify TCRbeta CDR3 regions from genomic DNA. The authors' analysis ran thus. The number of nucleated cells in each sample was estimated by amplification of reference gene primers within the assay. To quantify the absolute abundance of each unique TCRbeta CDR3 rearrangement, sequence reads were collapsed and filtered. For each sample, productive Simpson clonality was calculated as the square root of Simpson's diversity index across productive rearrangements. Held by TCRdb, this immuneACCESS table contains in-frame sequences only and omits some clones. Under half of the omission traces to an unresolved V gene where checked; the cause of the rest is unknown. V and J calls and clone size follow that table, whereas D and trimming were derived from the DNA. Recorded for this sample are 150,000 to 180,000 clones; about nine tenths of them occurred a single time. The ten top clones hold about 2.5% of the sample.

A word on this clone: Its antigen remains undetermined. The sample holds no much larger clone one base away, and base qualities are not on file.

Study-level results and caveats: How much clinical and demographic metadata was included differed by source and by participant, and the metadata was provided uncurated.

Whole blood was collected in K2EDTA tubes by collaborating institutions according to the institutions' own protocols. For TCRbeta analysis, collaborators shipped samples in one of three forms: frozen whole blood, isolated PBMCs, or DNA extracted from either of those sample types. V is shortened by 0 bases, J by 4 bases, and the region joining them spans 10 bases. As encoded in the germline V gene (reference sequence), CDR1 is LGHDT while CDR2 is YNNKEL. The CDR3, from cysteine to phenylalanine, totals 15 residues. The sequence is cut down to CDR3 DNA, 45 bases in frame from base 1. The sequence derives from a woman in her sixties or seventies with acute or convalescent COVID-19. The V and J segments used are TRBV3-1 (or the pseudogene TRBV3-2) and TRBJ1-3; there is no confident call for the D gene. What was sequenced was peripheral blood. Read as DNA, the sequence is TGTGCCAGCAGCCAAGATACGAGTCGAGGAAACACCATATATTTT. Protein translation: CASSQDTSRGNTIYF.